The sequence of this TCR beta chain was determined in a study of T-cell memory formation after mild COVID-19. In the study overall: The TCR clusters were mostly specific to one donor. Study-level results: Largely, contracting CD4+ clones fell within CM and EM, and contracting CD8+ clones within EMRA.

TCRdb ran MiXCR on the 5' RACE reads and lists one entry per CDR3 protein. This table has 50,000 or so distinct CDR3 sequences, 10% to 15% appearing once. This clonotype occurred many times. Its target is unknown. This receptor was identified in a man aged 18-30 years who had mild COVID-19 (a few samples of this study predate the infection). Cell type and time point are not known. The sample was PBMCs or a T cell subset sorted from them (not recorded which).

CDR3 nucleotide sequence: TGTGCCAGCAGCTTGTGGCTTGGAGAGACCCAGTACTTC. Translating gives CASSLWLGETQYF. The rearrangement links TRBV5-6 to TRBJ2-5, with unresolved D. CDR3 length: 13 amino acids. Germline lookup yields CDR1 SGHDT and CDR2 YYEEEE. V gave up 1 base and J gave up 4 bases, with 8 bases separating them.